Detailed here is one T cell receptor (beta chain). The record originates from a study of OX40 agonist ivuxolimab in advanced cancers. Sequencing was performed with immunoSEQ multiplex PCR; in TCRdb, only in-frame clones are kept and a portion is missing. The sample includes tens of thousands of clones, about four fifths of them seen just once. The junction had 9 bases not matched to a gene; V was cut back by 2 bases and J by 8 bases. The CDR3 contains 14 residues. Germline values: CDR1 SGHDT, CDR2 YYEEEE. The source is an adult with an advanced solid tumor such as melanoma, head and neck, liver or kidney cancer. This chain links TRBV5-6 with TRBJ1-2; 7 positions match TRBD1. Specimen: CD4+ or CD8+ T cells sorted from blood, collected in a trial of the OX40 agonist ivuxolimab. CDR3 bases: TGTGCCAGCAGCTTTGGGACAGCCCCCAGGGGCTACACCTTC. Amino acid sequence: CASSFGTAPRGYTF.